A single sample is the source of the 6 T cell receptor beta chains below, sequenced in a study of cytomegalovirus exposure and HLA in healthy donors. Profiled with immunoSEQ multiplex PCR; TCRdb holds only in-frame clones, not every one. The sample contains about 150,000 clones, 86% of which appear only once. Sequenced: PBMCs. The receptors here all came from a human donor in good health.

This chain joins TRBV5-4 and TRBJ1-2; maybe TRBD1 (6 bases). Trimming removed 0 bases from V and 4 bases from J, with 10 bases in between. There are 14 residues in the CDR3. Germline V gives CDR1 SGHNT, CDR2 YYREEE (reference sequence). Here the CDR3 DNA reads TGTGCCAGCAGCTTGGCCGGACAGACCTATGGCTACACCTTC. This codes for CASSLAGQTYGYTF.

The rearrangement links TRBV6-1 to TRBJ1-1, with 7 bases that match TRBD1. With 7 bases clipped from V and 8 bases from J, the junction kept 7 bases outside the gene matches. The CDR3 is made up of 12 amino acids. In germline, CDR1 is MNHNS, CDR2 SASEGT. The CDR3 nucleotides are TGTGCCAGCACCCAGGACAGGCCCGAAGCTTTCTTT. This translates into CASTQDRPEAFF.

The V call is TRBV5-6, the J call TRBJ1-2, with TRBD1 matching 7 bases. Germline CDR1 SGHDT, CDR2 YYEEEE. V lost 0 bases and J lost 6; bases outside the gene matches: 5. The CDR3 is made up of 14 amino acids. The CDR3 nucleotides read TGTGCCAGCAGCTTGGTCTTAGGGGGCGATGGCTACACCTTC. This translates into CASSLVLGGDGYTF.

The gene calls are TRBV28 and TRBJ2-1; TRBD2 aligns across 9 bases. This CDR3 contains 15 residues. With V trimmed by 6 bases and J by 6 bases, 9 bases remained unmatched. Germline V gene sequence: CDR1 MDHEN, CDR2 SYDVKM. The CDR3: CASSNSGSDGNEQFF. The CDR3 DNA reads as TGTGCCAGCAGCAATAGCGGGAGTGATGGCAATGAGCAGTTCTTC.

CDR3 sequence reads: CASGLHGARGYTF. For the CDR3, the DNA is TGTGCCAGCGGACTACATGGGGCTCGGGGCTACACCTTC. The V call is TRBV14, the J call TRBJ1-2; a weak D match, TRBD1 (5 bases). The CDR3 sequence is 13 residues long. V lost 8 bases to trimming and J lost 8 bases, with 18 bases between them. CDR1 and CDR2 from the germline V gene are SGHDN and FVKESK.

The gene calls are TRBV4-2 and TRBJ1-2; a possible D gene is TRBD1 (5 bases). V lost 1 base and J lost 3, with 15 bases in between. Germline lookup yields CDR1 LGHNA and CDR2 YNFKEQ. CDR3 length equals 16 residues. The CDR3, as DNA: TGTGCCAGCAGCCAAGTGATTAGGGGTCGAGACTATGGCTACACCTTC. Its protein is CASSQVIRGRDYGYTF.